These T cell receptor beta chains were read from a single sample in a study of blood T cell repertoires in COVID-19. Clones were sequenced by immunoSEQ multiplex PCR, and TCRdb holds only the in-frame ones, with some missing. The sample includes approximately 300,000 clones, 87% of them seen just once. Source material: PBMCs or T cells enriched from blood (not recorded which). The receptors shown here come from a woman between 25 and 40 years old who had recovered from COVID-19. CDR3s include the opening cysteine and the closing phenylalanine or tryptophan. D genes are given only for firm matches. Clone size is not always given. Where it is, it says once, few, many or a class for expanded clones.

d_call j_call clone_size cdr3_length v_call cdr3_aa cdr3_nt
- TRBJ2-3 - 14 TRBV6-5 CASSWGRGTDTQYF TGTGCCAGCAGTTGGGGGCGAGGCACAGATACGCAGTATTTT
TRBD1 TRBJ2-3 - 15 TRBV4-3 CASSQEGGYTDTQYF TGCGCCAGCAGCCAAGAAGGGGGCTACACAGATACGCAGTATTTT
- TRBJ1-4 - 14 TRBV6-5 CASSHWTDDGKLFF TGTGCCAGCAGTCACTGGACAGACGACGGAAAACTGTTTTTT
- TRBJ2-5 - 14 TRBV5-1 CASSVGTSQGTQYF TGCGCCAGCAGCGTAGGGACATCTCAAGGGACCCAGTACTTC
TRBD1 TRBJ2-2 once 15 TRBV5-4 CASSPGQGNTGELFF TGTGCCAGCAGCCCGGGACAGGGGAACACCGGGGAGCTGTTTTTT
- TRBJ1-5 - 12 TRBV28 CASETGNQPQHF TGTGCCAGCGAGACGGGGAATCAGCCCCAGCATTTT
- TRBJ1-6 - 13 TRBV27 CASSLSEGLPLHF TGTGCCAGCAGTTTATCGGAGGGACTCCCTCTCCACTTT
- TRBJ2-2 - 19 TRBV5-8 CASSNNLPDKGQLTGELFF TGTGCCAGCAGTAATAACCTTCCGGATAAAGGACAGCTCACCGGGGAGCTGTTTTTT
TRBD1 TRBJ1-2 - 15 TRBV10-2 CASSESVDRGHGYTF TGCGCCAGCAGTGAGTCCGTTGACAGGGGGCATGGCTACACCTTC
- TRBJ1-1 - 11 TRBV29-1 CSAVQNTEAFF TGCAGCGCGGTCCAGAACACTGAAGCTTTCTTT
TRBD2 TRBJ2-1 - 15 TRBV7-9 CASSLVQRGGNEQFF TGTGCCAGCAGCTTAGTCCAGCGGGGTGGAAATGAGCAGTTCTTC
TRBD2 TRBJ2-7 - 16 TRBV4-2 CASSLDGTSGSLEQYF TGTGCCAGCAGCCTAGACGGGACTAGCGGCTCCCTCGAGCAGTACTTC
- TRBJ2-3 - 15 TRBV5-1 CASSLYGRGTDTQYF TGCGCCAGCAGCTTGTACGGCAGGGGCACAGATACGCAGTATTTT
TRBD2 TRBJ2-7 - 14 TRBV7-2 CASSLGASGHEQYF TGTGCCAGCAGCTTAGGTGCTAGCGGGCACGAGCAGTACTTC
- TRBJ1-4 - 12 TRBV7-9 CASSLYREKLFF TGTGCCAGCAGCTTATATCGGGAAAAACTGTTTTTT
TRBD1 TRBJ2-3 - 14 TRBV28 CASSGQGATDTQYF TGTGCCAGCTCGGGGCAGGGGGCTACAGATACGCAGTATTTT
- TRBJ1-1 once 15 TRBV5-6 CASSPSAGGNTEAFF TGTGCCAGCAGCCCCTCCGCGGGGGGGAACACTGAAGCTTTCTTT
- TRBJ1-2 - 18 TRBV3-1/TRBV3-2 CASSQEVRGFRRNYGYTF TGTGCCAGCAGCCAAGAAGTTCGCGGGTTTCGTAGGAACTATGGCTACACCTTC
TRBD2 TRBJ2-1 - 16 TRBV5-1 CASSLAGGPGGNEQFF TGCGCCAGCAGCTTAGCGGGGGGCCCTGGAGGGAATGAGCAGTTCTTC
- TRBJ2-1 - 13 TRBV27 CASHRGGLNEQFF TGTGCCAGCCATAGGGGGGGCCTCAATGAGCAGTTCTTC
- TRBJ2-5 - 11 TRBV20-1 CSASSQETQYF TGCAGTGCTAGCTCTCAAGAGACCCAGTACTTC
TRBD1 TRBJ1-4 - 16 TRBV4-3 CASSQEKGTGLEKLFF TGCGCCAGCAGCCAAGAGAAGGGGACAGGGTTAGAAAAACTGTTTTTT
TRBD2 TRBJ2-3 - 15 TRBV5-1 CASSFSGGDGDTQYF TGCGCCAGCAGCTTTAGCGGGGGGGATGGAGATACGCAGTATTTT
- TRBJ1-1 - 13 TRBV7-9 CASSLADRWGAFF TGTGCCAGCAGCTTGGCAGACAGGTGGGGAGCTTTCTTT
- TRBJ1-2 - 11 TRBV30 CACGVDYGYTF TGTGCCTGCGGGGTAGACTATGGCTACACCTTC
- TRBJ1-2 - 15 TRBV29-1 CSVEGTAEANYGYTF TGCAGCGTTGAAGGGACAGCTGAAGCTAACTATGGCTACACCTTC